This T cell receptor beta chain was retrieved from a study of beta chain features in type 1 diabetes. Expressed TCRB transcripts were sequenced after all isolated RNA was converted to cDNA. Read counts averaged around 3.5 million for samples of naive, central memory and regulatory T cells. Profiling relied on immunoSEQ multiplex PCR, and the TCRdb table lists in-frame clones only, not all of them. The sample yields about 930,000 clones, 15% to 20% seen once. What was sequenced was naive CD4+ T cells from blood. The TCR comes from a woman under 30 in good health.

The CDR3 coding sequence is TGTGCCAGCACTAGCGGGAGGAATTTCGGGGAGCTGTTTTTT. This sequence encodes CASTSGRNFGELFF. The V call is TRBV7-2, the J call TRBJ2-2; 11 bases agree with TRBD2. CDR1 SGHTA and CDR2 FQGNSA come from the germline V gene. There are 14 residues in the CDR3. The V and J ends lost 7 bases and 7 bases, in that order; junction bases with no gene match: 5.